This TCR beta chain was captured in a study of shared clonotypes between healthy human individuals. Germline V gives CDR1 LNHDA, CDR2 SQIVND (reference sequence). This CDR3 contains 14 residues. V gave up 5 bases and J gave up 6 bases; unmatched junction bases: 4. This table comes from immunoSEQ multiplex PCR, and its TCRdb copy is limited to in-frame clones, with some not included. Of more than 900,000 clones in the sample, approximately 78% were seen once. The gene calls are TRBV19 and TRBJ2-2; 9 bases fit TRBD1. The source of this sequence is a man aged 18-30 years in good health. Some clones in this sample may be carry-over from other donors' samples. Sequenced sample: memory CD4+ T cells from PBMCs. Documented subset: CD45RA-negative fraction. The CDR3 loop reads CASSGTGRAGELFF. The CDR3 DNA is TGTGCCAGTAGTGGGACAGGGAGGGCCGGGGAGCTGTTTTTT.